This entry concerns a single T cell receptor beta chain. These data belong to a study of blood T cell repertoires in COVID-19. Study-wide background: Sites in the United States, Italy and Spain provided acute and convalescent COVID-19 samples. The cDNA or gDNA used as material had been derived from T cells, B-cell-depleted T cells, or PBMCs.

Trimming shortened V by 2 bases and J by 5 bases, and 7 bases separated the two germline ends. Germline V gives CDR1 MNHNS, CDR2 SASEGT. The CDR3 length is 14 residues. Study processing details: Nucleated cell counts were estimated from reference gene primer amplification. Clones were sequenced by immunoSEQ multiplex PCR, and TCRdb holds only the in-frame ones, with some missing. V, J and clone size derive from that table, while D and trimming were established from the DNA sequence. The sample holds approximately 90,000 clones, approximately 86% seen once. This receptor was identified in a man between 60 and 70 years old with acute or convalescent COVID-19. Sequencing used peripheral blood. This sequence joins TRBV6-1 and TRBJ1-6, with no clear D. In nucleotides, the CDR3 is TGTGCCAGCAGTGAACGGTTTAATAATTCACCCCTCCACTTT. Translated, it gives CASSERFNNSPLHF.